What follows are 24 T cell receptor beta chains derived from one specimen sequenced in a study of blood T cell repertoires in COVID-19. Libraries were prepared by immunoSEQ multiplex PCR; TCRdb keeps only in-frame clonotypes and omits some of them. Of 130,000 or so clones in the sample, more than 75% were seen once. Sequenced sample: peripheral blood. The receptor set was obtained from a human donor in a cohort sampled during active COVID-19.

The J gene is TRBJ2-7, the V gene TRBV5-1; D is possibly TRBD2 (5 bases). The CDR3 length is 13 residues. CDR1 SGHRS and CDR2 YFSETQ come from the germline V gene. V gave up 2 bases and J gave up 1 base, with 7 bases separating them. In DNA, the CDR3 is TGCGCCAGCAGCTTCAGCGGATCCTACGAGCAGTACTTC. Protein product: CASSFSGSYEQYF.

V and J are TRBV20-1 and TRBJ1-5; perhaps TRBD1 as D (5 bases). Germline V gives CDR1 DFQATT, CDR2 SNEGSKA (reference sequence). The V and J ends lost 3 bases and 5 bases respectively, with 11 bases between them. The CDR3 extends over 13 amino acids. The DNA for the CDR3 is TGCAGTGCTAGTCGGTCCAGGGATCAGCCCCAGCATTTT. Residues: CSASRSRDQPQHF.

This chain links TRBV18 with TRBJ2-5; possibly TRBD2 for D (5 bases). With 5 bases removed from V and 2 bases from J, the gap between germline ends came to 9 bases. This CDR3 is 13 amino acids long. CDR1 is KGHSH, CDR2 LQKENI, per germline. The DNA of the CDR3 is TGTGCCAGCTCAAGGGAGCGTCAAGAGACCCAGTACTTC. Residues: CASSRERQETQYF.

The chain is built from TRBV18 and TRBJ2-7; 10 bases map to TRBD2. Germline assignment: CDR1 KGHSH and CDR2 LQKENI. The CDR3 sequence is 15 residues long. The J segment lost 3 bases and the V segment lost 2 bases, leaving 4 bases of the junction unmatched. Written as DNA, the CDR3 is TGTGCCAGCTCACCAGGACTAGCGGTCCTCTACGAGCAGTACTTC. As protein: CASSPGLAVLYEQYF.

The J gene is TRBJ1-1, the V gene TRBV15; D ambiguous. This CDR3 spans 16 amino acids. Germline V gene sequence: CDR1 LNHNV, CDR2 YYDKDF (reference sequence). V was clipped by 0 bases and J by 0 bases, with 11 bases between them. CDR3 region: CATSRERLTVNTEAFF. CDR3 in DNA: TGTGCCACCAGCAGAGAACGATTAACAGTGAACACTGAAGCTTTCTTT.

The chain joins TRBV6-6 to TRBJ1-1; D might be TRBD1 (5 bases). With 3 bases removed from V and 4 bases from J, the gap between germline ends came to 12 bases. From germline, CDR1 is MNHNY and CDR2 SVGAGI (reference sequence). The CDR3 covers 14 residues. The CDR3 spells CASSYDRRVTEAFF. CDR3 bases: TGTGCCAGCAGTTATGACAGACGAGTCACTGAAGCTTTCTTT.

The rearrangement joins TRBV28 to TRBJ2-3; 8 bases align to TRBD1. Germline loops: CDR1 MDHEN, CDR2 SYDVKM. CDR3 length equals 14 residues. J lost 5 bases, V lost 4 bases, and 5 bases had no gene match. CDR3 DNA sequence: TGTGCCAGCAGTTCGGACAGGGCGGAAGATACGCAGTATTTT. This translates into CASSSDRAEDTQYF.

This chain connects TRBV9 to TRBJ2-7; D possibly corresponds to TRBD2 (6 bases). The CDR3 consists of 16 residues. CDR1 and CDR2 (germline): SGDLS, YYNGEE. V gave up 4 bases and J gave up 5 bases, with 22 bases separating them. This chain's CDR3 is CASSNNPREQSNEQYF. CDR3 sequence (DNA): TGTGCCAGCAGCAACAATCCCCGGGAGCAGAGCAACGAGCAGTACTTC.

V usage is TRBV11-2 and J usage is TRBJ2-1; 8 nucleotides agree with TRBD2. This CDR3 region has 16 residues. With 4 bases clipped from V and 4 bases from J, the junction kept 9 bases outside the gene matches. Germline-derived CDR1 and CDR2 are SGHAT and FQNNGV. The CDR3 nucleotides are TGTGCCAGCAGCTGGCCCCCGGGAGGGCTGTACAATGAGCAGTTCTTC. The encoded protein is CASSWPPGGLYNEQFF.

V is TRBV27 and J is TRBJ2-7; 10 bases fit TRBD1. After removal of 5 bases from V and 3 bases from J, the junction contained 7 bases not matched to a gene. Germline CDR1 MNHEY, CDR2 SMNVEV (reference sequence). The CDR3 consists of 15 residues. CDR3 bases: TGTGCCAGCAGTCGGACCGGGACAGGGGTCTACGAGCAGTACTTC. This gives the protein CASSRTGTGVYEQYF.

The table lists this clone with a count of one. The chain links TRBV3-1 (or the pseudogene TRBV3-2) to TRBJ2-1, with 7 nucleotides matching TRBD2. The CDR3 loop spans 15 amino acids. Germline assignment: CDR1 LGHDT and CDR2 YNNKEL (reference sequence). The V segment lost 2 bases and the J segment 4 bases; nucleotides outside the gene matches: 5. CDR3 nucleotide sequence: TGTGCCAGCAGCCAACCCGGCGGGAGTTACAATGAGCAGTTCTTC. Amino acids: CASSQPGGSYNEQFF.

The chain links TRBV6-5 to TRBJ2-7; TRBD2 matches 11 bases. The CDR3 has 15 residues. Per germline, CDR1 MNHEY and CDR2 SVGAGI. The ends lost 6 bases at V and 0 bases at J; junction bases unmatched: 4. The CDR3 is CASRPGLAASYEQYF. CDR3 nucleotide sequence: TGTGCCAGCAGGCCGGGACTAGCGGCCTCCTACGAGCAGTACTTC.

CDR3 bases: TGTGCCAGCAACAGGGGCTTGAGCGGCTACGAGCAGTACTTC. The encoded protein is CASNRGLSGYEQYF. The chain uses TRBV6-5 and TRBJ2-7; 7 bases agree with TRBD1. Germline V lookup: CDR1 MNHEY, CDR2 SVGAGI. The CDR3 loop spans 14 amino acids. V gave up 7 bases and J gave up 3 bases; unmatched junction bases: 9.

The V and J genes are TRBV5-1 and TRBJ2-1; 11 bases agree with TRBD1. The CDR3 sequence is 15 residues long. Germline lookup yields CDR1 SGHRS and CDR2 YFSETQ. The J segment lost 7 bases and the V segment lost 4 bases, leaving 7 bases of the junction unmatched. The CDR3 DNA reads TGCGCCAGCAGCCTACGGACAGGGGGCATAAATGAGCAGTTCTTC. This encodes CASSLRTGGINEQFF.

This clone was seen only a few times. The CDR3 DNA follows: TGTGCCAGCAGTGCGGACTCGGAGCAGTTCTTC. Protein: CASSADSEQFF. The chain is built from TRBV2 and TRBJ2-1; D is perhaps TRBD2 (5 bases). Trimming pared 4 bases from V and 10 bases from J, leaving 8 bases between. This CDR3 comprises 11 residues. CDR1 SNHLY and CDR2 FYNNEI come from the germline V gene. The whole variable domain, remainder taken from reference TRBV2 and TRBJ2-1, is EPEVTQTPSHQVTQMGQEVILRCVPISNHLYFYWYRQILGQKVEFLVSFYNNEISEKSEIFDDQFSVERPDGSNFTLKIRSTKLEDSAMYFCASSADSEQFFGPGTRLTVL.

This chain connects TRBV30 to TRBJ2-1; TRBD2 aligns across 8 bases. Germline assignment: CDR1 GTSNPN and CDR2 SVGIG (reference sequence). With 2 bases clipped from V and 4 bases from J, the junction kept 4 bases outside the gene matches. This CDR3 is 14 amino acids long. CDR3 nucleotide sequence: TGTGCCTGGAGTAACGGGGGGGCTTACAATGAGCAGTTCTTC. It translates to CAWSNGGAYNEQFF.

Concerning this clone itself: Sequence at one end of the junction differs from germline and may be a read error. The V and J genes are TRBV7-2 and TRBJ2-1, with TRBD2 matching 7 bases. Germline assignment: CDR1 SGHTA and CDR2 FQGNSA. This CDR3 has 16 amino acids. The CDR3 nucleotides are TGTGCCAGCAGCTCCTCAGAGACGGGAGGCTACAATAAGCAGTTCTTC. As protein: CASSSSETGGYNKQFF.

The chain recombines TRBV19 with TRBJ1-1; D remains unclear. This CDR3 contains 16 residues. Per the germline V gene, CDR1 is LNHDA and CDR2 is SQIVND (reference sequence). V shed 11 bases and J shed 0 bases, with 22 bases lying between them. The CDR3 nucleotides are TGTGCCCCGACCGGAGGGCTAGTAGGGATGAACACTGAAGCTTTCTTT. This sequence encodes CAPTGGLVGMNTEAFF.

The chain employs TRBV5-1 and TRBJ2-3; weak D call: TRBD2 (5 bases). From germline, CDR1 is SGHRS and CDR2 YFSETQ. The V and J ends lost 6 bases and 5 bases respectively, with 7 bases between them. The CDR3 runs to 11 residues. CDR3 coding DNA: TGCGCCAGCAACGGAGGAGATACGCAGTATTTT. This translates into CASNGGDTQYF. Based on the CDR3 plus reference TRBV5-1 and TRBJ2-3, the full variable domain is KAGVTQTPRYLIKTRGQQVTLSCSPISGHRSVSWYQQTPGQGLQFLFEYFSETQRNKGNFPGRFSGRQFSNSRSEMNVSTLELGDSALYLCASNGGDTQYFGPGTRLTVL.

The chain carries TRBV6-5 and TRBJ2-2, with D possibly being TRBD1 (6 bases). This CDR3 has 15 residues. The germline CDR1 and CDR2 sequences are MNHEY and SVGAGI. V gave up 4 bases and J gave up 4 bases, with 13 bases separating them. CDR3 in amino acids: CASSSGQVTTGELFF. In DNA, the CDR3 is TGTGCCAGCAGTTCGGGACAAGTGACCACCGGGGAGCTGTTTTTT.

This clone was picked up one time. The CDR3 region has the DNA TGCGCCAGCAGCTCAAAACCGGATACGGGAACCTACGAGCAGTACTTC. Residues: CASSSKPDTGTYEQYF. The chain uses TRBV5-1 and TRBJ2-7, with a tentative D call TRBD2 (5 bases). There are 16 residues in the CDR3. Germline CDR1 reads SGHRS; CDR2 reads YFSETQ. V gave up 3 bases and J gave up 2 bases, with 18 bases separating them.

The chain has TRBV7-8 and TRBJ1-5; maybe TRBD1 (5 bases). Trimming took off 1 base at V and 3 bases at J, with 13 bases between the two ends. The CDR3 spans 16 residues. Per germline, CDR1 SGHVS and CDR2 FQNEAQ. The CDR3 region is CASSLGRVGYNQPQHF. CDR3 nucleotide sequence: TGTGCCAGCAGCTTAGGCAGGGTAGGGTACAATCAGCCCCAGCATTTT.

DNA for the CDR3: TGCGCCAGCAGCCAAGAACAGGGGAAAGGGGCTGAAGCTTTCTTT. This translates into CASSQEQGKGAEAFF. The V call is TRBV4-1, the J call TRBJ1-1, with TRBD1 matching over 7 bases. The length of the CDR3 is 15 residues. The trim removed 0 bases at V and 6 bases at J, leaving 7 bases unmatched. The V gene's germline CDR1 is MGHRA and CDR2 YSYEKL.

The chain couples TRBV6-6 to TRBJ2-1; 7 bases are a match to TRBD2. The CDR3 extends over 11 amino acids. V lost 8 bases, J lost 7 bases, and 2 bases stayed unmatched. Germline V lookup: CDR1 MNHNY, CDR2 SVGAGI (reference sequence). CDR3 protein: CASGLVNEQFF. Written as DNA, the CDR3 is TGTGCCAGCGGACTAGTAAATGAGCAGTTCTTC.